These 22 T cell receptor beta chains originate from one sample sequenced in a study of shared clonotypes between healthy human individuals. CD45RO-negative, CCR7-selected cells formed the naive CD8 fraction, which excluded terminally differentiated effector memory CD45RA+ cells. Method: immunoSEQ multiplex PCR; TCRdb's copy keeps in-frame clones and lacks some. The data hold about 2 million clones, with about 95% observed a single time. Input material: naive CD8+ T cells sorted from blood. The receptors were sampled from a man between 18 and 35 years old in good health.

The chain uses TRBV15 and TRBJ2-5; D possibly corresponds to TRBD2 (6 bases). V was shortened by 5 bases and J by 5 bases, with 12 bases between the two germline ends. Per germline, CDR1 LNHNV and CDR2 YYDKDF (reference sequence). The CDR3 contains 13 residues. CDR3 DNA: TGTGCCACCAGCCAGACTAGATTGGAGACCCAGTACTTC. Amino acid sequence: CATSQTRLETQYF.

The rearrangement uses TRBV11-3 and TRBJ2-2, with D unresolved. Germline V gene data show CDR1 as SGHNT and CDR2 as YENEEA. The V gene lost 5 bases and the J gene lost 6 bases, with 7 bases spanning the gap. The CDR3 is 12 amino acids. The CDR3 sequence is CASSKGAGELFF. CDR3 bases: TGTGCCAGCAGCAAGGGTGCCGGGGAGCTGTTTTTT. Full variable domain (outside the CDR3, taken from reference TRBV11-3 and TRBJ2-2): EAGVVQSPRYKIIEKKQPVAFWCNPISGHNTLYWYLQNLGQGPELLIRYENEEAVDDSQLPKDRFSAERLKGVDSTLKIQPAELGDSAVYLCASSKGAGELFFGEGSRLTVL.

The chain uses TRBV29-1 and TRBJ2-3; the match to TRBD1 covers 8 bases. The CDR3 has 14 residues. Unmatched junction bases numbered 7, after V lost 2 bases and J lost 6 bases. CDR1 is SQVTM and CDR2 is ANQGSEA in the germline V gene. The CDR3 here is CSVEMGDRWDTQYF. The CDR3 region has the DNA TGCAGCGTTGAAATGGGGGACAGGTGGGATACGCAGTATTTT.

The chain has TRBV13 and TRBJ2-7; 8 bases are a match to TRBD2. J lost 6 bases, V lost 5 bases, and 12 bases had no gene match. The CDR3 loop spans 15 amino acids. Germline CDR1 and CDR2: PRHDT and FYEKMQ (reference sequence). The CDR3 DNA follows: TGTGCCAGCAGCCCCCGAGGGAGCGGGGGATCCGAGCAGTACTTC. Translating gives CASSPRGSGGSEQYF. Looking up the rest from reference TRBV13 and TRBJ2-7 gives the full variable domain: AAGVIQSPRHLIKEKRETATLKCYPIPRHDTVYWYQQGPGQDPQFLISFYEKMQSDKGSIPDRFSAQQFSDYHSELNMSSLELGDSALYFCASSPRGSGGSEQYFGPGTRLTVT.

The chain combines TRBV5-4 with TRBJ2-7, with 7 nucleotides matching TRBD1. V shed 4 bases, J shed 3 bases, and the junction held 7 bases outside the gene matches. Germline CDR1 and CDR2: SGHNT and YYREEE (reference sequence). The CDR3 runs to 14 residues. In DNA form, the CDR3 reads TGTGCCAGCAGCCCTACAGGGGAGTACTACGAGCAGTACTTC. Protein product: CASSPTGEYYEQYF. Based on the CDR3 plus reference TRBV5-4 and TRBJ2-7, the full variable domain is ETGVTQSPTHLIKTRGQQVTLRCSSQSGHNTVSWYQQALGQGPQFIFQYYREEENGRGNFPPRFSGLQFPNYSSELNVNALELDDSALYLCASSPTGEYYEQYFGPGTRLTVT.

This clone came up once. Within the sample, other DNA sequences also encode this same CDR3. The chain uses TRBV29-1 and TRBJ2-6; D is unresolved. CDR1 is SQVTM, CDR2 ANQGSEA, per germline. The V end lost 2 bases, the J end lost 0 bases, and 8 bases lay between the germline ends. The CDR3 sequence is 15 residues long. In nucleotides, the CDR3 is TGCAGCGTTGAATCCGTCTCCTCTGGGGCCAACGTCCTGACTTTC. This codes for CSVESVSSGANVLTF.

The V gene is TRBV5-3, the J gene TRBJ1-3; a possible D gene is TRBD1 (6 bases). TRBV5-3 is an ORF, and what it does is uncertain. V lost 3 bases and J 7 bases, leaving 20 bases between the germline ends. The CDR3 spans 16 residues. The CDR3 spells CARSWGAVSSENTIYF. CDR3 sequence (DNA): TGTGCCAGAAGCTGGGGGGCAGTCAGCTCTGAGAACACCATATATTTT.

This clone has just a few counts. The chain recombines TRBV5-8 with TRBJ1-2; perhaps TRBD1 as D (6 bases). The CDR3 length is 16 residues. V gave up 7 bases and J gave up 11 bases, with 30 bases separating them. Germline-derived CDR1 and CDR2 are SGHTS and YDEGEE. In nucleotides, the CDR3 is TGTGCCAGCGGAGCCCGGGACACGACTATTAAGAGAACGTACACCTTC. Protein: CASGARDTTIKRTYTF.

This chain links TRBV6-1 with TRBJ1-1; no reliable D call. Looked up from germline, CDR1 is MNHNS and CDR2 is SASEGT. The CDR3 runs to 11 residues. Trimming removed 7 bases at V and 6 bases at J, with 9 bases between. The CDR3 here is CASKVVAEAFF. The CDR3 DNA reads as TGTGCCAGCAAGGTGGTCGCTGAAGCTTTCTTT.

V usage is TRBV10-1 and J usage is TRBJ2-7; D is undetermined. Germline V gene data show CDR1 as WNHNN and CDR2 as SYGVQD (reference sequence). CDR3 length: 17 residues. Deletions cut 0 bases from V and 0 bases from J, with 15 bases between. CDR3 sequence reads: CASSESDEMASSYEQYF. Here the CDR3 DNA reads TGCGCCAGCAGTGAGTCGGATGAGATGGCGAGCTCCTACGAGCAGTACTTC.

The chain couples TRBV28 to TRBJ2-3, with 13 bases that match TRBD2. V dropped 7 bases and J dropped 6; count of bases not matched to a gene: 13. The CDR3 consists of 17 residues. Germline V lookup: CDR1 MDHEN, CDR2 SYDVKM. The CDR3 region has the DNA TGTGCCAGCAACACCCTTACTAGCGGGAGGGCCGGGGATACGCAGTATTTT. Encoded protein: CASNTLTSGRAGDTQYF.

The chain joins TRBV5-4 to TRBJ2-7, with D tentatively TRBD2 (5 bases). Trimming shortened V by 0 bases and J by 7 bases, and 11 bases separated the two germline ends. This CDR3 spans 13 amino acids. Germline V gives CDR1 SGHNT, CDR2 YYREEE (reference sequence). The CDR3 DNA is TGTGCCAGCAGCTTGGTGCCCGGGAATGAGCAGTACTTC. It specifies CASSLVPGNEQYF. The complete variable domain, with remaining parts taken from reference TRBV5-4 and TRBJ2-7, reads ETGVTQSPTHLIKTRGQQVTLRCSSQSGHNTVSWYQQALGQGPQFIFQYYREEENGRGNFPPRFSGLQFPNYSSELNVNALELDDSALYLCASSLVPGNEQYFGPGTRLTVT.

V gene TRBV4-3 combines with J gene TRBJ2-3; tentative D call: TRBD2 (5 bases). The V gene's germline CDR1 is LGHNA and CDR2 YSLEER. The CDR3 extends over 17 amino acids. Trimming stripped 4 bases from V and 1 base from J, with 18 bases between. DNA for the CDR3: TGCGCCAGCAGCCCTCGACCGGGTGTCGGGGGCACAGATACGCAGTATTTT. Translation: CASSPRPGVGGTDTQYF.

The rearrangement uses TRBV5-4 and TRBJ2-7; D is ambiguous. Germline V gene sequence: CDR1 SGHNT, CDR2 YYREEE (reference sequence). V was trimmed by 3 bases and J by 0 bases, leaving 13 bases between them. This CDR3 is built from 15 residues. Here the CDR3 DNA reads TGTGCCAGCAGCTCACTAAACAAGGACTCCTACGAGCAGTACTTC. This sequence encodes CASSSLNKDSYEQYF.

To note about this clone: Different DNA sequences within this sample yield the same CDR3. V and J are TRBV2 and TRBJ2-7; D call uncertain. This CDR3 region has 13 residues. Germline-derived CDR1 and CDR2 are SNHLY and FYNNEI. V was clipped by 3 bases and J by 0 bases, with 6 bases between them. This CDR3 reads CASSETVSYEQYF. The CDR3 DNA reads TGTGCCAGCAGTGAGACTGTCTCCTACGAGCAGTACTTC. The complete variable domain, with remaining parts taken from reference TRBV2 and TRBJ2-7, reads EPEVTQTPSHQVTQMGQEVILRCVPISNHLYFYWYRQILGQKVEFLVSFYNNEISEKSEIFDDQFSVERPDGSNFTLKIRSTKLEDSAMYFCASSETVSYEQYFGPGTRLTVT.

The V call is TRBV7-9, the J call TRBJ1-6; 10 bases map to TRBD1. The CDR3 runs to 14 residues. Germline V gene sequence: CDR1 SEHNR, CDR2 FQNEAQ (reference sequence). The J segment lost 10 bases and the V segment lost 4 bases, leaving 4 bases of the junction unmatched. This CDR3 reads CASSSTGGRSPLHF. The CDR3 bases are TGTGCCAGCAGCTCGACAGGGGGCAGGTCACCCCTCCACTTT.

The rearrangement uses TRBV10-3 and TRBJ2-7; D remains ambiguous. The V gene's germline CDR1 is ENHRY and CDR2 SYGVKD. V lost 4 bases to trimming and J lost 0 bases, with 7 bases between them. This CDR3 contains 13 residues. CDR3: CAISGDDSYEQYF. In DNA form, the CDR3 reads TGTGCCATCAGTGGAGACGACTCCTACGAGCAGTACTTC.

The chain recombines TRBV27 with TRBJ1-1; 7 nucleotides match TRBD1. V gave up 5 bases and J gave up 6 bases; unmatched junction bases: 6. Germline lookup yields CDR1 MNHEY and CDR2 SMNVEV (reference sequence). The CDR3 covers 13 residues. The DNA for the CDR3 is TGTGCCAGCAGTCCCCAAGGGGGCGCTGAAGCTTTCTTT. Amino acid sequence: CASSPQGGAEAFF.

The rearrangement links TRBV6-5 to TRBJ2-3, with D possibly being TRBD2 (6 bases). Trimming cost V 2 bases and J 3 bases, with 15 bases left between them. The CDR3 consists of 16 residues. Germline V lookup: CDR1 MNHEY, CDR2 SVGAGI. The chain's CDR3 is CASSYVGSVSTDTQYF. The DNA of the CDR3 is TGTGCCAGCAGTTACGTCGGGAGCGTGAGTACAGATACGCAGTATTTT.

This sequence joins TRBV11-3 and TRBJ1-1; 8 bases line up with TRBD1. Trimming took 5 bases from V and 2 from J; bases not matched to a gene: 4. Germline V lookup: CDR1 SGHNT, CDR2 YENEEA. The CDR3 is 14 amino acids. The CDR3 coding sequence is TGTGCCAGCAGCGAGACAGGGGTCAACACTGAAGCTTTCTTT. Translating gives CASSETGVNTEAFF.

The rearrangement joins TRBV2 to TRBJ2-3; TRBD2 aligns across 8 bases. This CDR3 is 15 amino acids long. The germline V gene encodes CDR1 SNHLY and CDR2 FYNNEI. The V and J ends lost 2 bases and 5 bases, in that order; junction bases with no gene match: 6. CDR3 coding DNA: TGTGCCAGCAGTGAACTAGTCGGGGGGGAAGATACGCAGTATTTT. It translates to CASSELVGGEDTQYF.

To note about this clone: Other DNA sequences in the sample encode the same CDR3. The rearrangement links TRBV27 to TRBJ2-7, with D unresolved. From germline, CDR1 is MNHEY and CDR2 SMNVEV (reference sequence). Between the trimmed V and J ends, which lost 5 bases and 2 bases, there was a span of 10 bases. This CDR3 region has 13 residues. For the CDR3, the DNA is TGTGCCAGCAGTCCAGGACCCACCTACGAGCAGTACTTC. Translation gives CASSPGPTYEQYF.